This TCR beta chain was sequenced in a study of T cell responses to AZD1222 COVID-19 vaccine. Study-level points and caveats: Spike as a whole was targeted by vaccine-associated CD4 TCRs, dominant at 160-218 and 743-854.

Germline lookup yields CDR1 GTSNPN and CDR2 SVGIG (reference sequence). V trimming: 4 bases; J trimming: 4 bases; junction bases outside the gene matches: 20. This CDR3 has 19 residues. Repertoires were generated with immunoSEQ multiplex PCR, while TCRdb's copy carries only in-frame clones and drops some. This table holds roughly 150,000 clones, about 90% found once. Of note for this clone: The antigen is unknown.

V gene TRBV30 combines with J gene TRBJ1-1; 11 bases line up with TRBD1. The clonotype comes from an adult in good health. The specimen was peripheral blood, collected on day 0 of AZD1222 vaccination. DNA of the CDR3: TGTGCCTGGATCCCCCCCGGGGGACAGGGGGTTCAGTGCGGCACTGAAGCTTTCTTT. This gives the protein CAWIPPGGQGVQCGTEAFF.